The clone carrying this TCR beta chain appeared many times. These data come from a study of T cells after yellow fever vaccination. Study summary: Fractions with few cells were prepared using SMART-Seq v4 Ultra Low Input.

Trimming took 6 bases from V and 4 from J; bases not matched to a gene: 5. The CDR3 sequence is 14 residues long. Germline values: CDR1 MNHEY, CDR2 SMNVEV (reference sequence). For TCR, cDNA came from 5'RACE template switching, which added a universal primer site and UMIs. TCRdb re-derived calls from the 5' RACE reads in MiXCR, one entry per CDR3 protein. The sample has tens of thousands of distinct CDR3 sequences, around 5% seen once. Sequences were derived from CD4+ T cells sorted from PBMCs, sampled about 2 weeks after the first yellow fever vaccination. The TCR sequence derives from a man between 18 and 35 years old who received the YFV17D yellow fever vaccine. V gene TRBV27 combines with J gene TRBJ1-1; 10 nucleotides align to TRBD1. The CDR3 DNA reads TGTGCCAGCAGCGACGACAGGGGGCCCACTGAAGCTTTCTTT. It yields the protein CASSDDRGPTEAFF.